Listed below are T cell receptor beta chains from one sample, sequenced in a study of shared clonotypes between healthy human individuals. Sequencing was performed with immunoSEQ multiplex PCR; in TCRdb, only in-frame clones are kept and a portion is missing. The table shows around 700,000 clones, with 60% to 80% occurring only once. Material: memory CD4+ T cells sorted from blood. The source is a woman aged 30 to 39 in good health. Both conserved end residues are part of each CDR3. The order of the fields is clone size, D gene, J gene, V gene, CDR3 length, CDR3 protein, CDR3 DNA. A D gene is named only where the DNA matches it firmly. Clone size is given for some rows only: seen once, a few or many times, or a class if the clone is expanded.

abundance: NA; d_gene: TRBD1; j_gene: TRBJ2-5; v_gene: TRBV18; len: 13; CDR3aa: CASSRGQSETQYF; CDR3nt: TGTGCCAGCTCCAGGGGACAGTCGGAGACCCAGTACTTC
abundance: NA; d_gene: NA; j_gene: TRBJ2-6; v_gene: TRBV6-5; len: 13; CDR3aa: CASTNSGANVLTF; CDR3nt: TGTGCCAGCACCAACTCTGGGGCCAACGTCCTGACTTTC
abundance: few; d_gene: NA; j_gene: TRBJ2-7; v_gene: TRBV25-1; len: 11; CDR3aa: CASSDTHEQYF; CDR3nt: TGTGCCAGCAGTGATACCCACGAGCAGTACTTC
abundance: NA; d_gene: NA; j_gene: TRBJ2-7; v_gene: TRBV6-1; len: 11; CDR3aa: CASTLAYEQYF; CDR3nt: TGTGCCAGCACCCTGGCCTACGAGCAGTACTTC
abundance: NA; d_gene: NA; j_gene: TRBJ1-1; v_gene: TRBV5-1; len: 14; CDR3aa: CASSLDGMGTEAFF; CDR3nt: TGCGCCAGCAGCTTGGACGGGATGGGCACTGAAGCTTTCTTT
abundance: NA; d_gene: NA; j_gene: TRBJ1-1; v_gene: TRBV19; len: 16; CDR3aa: CASSIDPSNLNTEAFF; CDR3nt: TGTGCCAGTAGTATAGACCCGTCTAATTTGAACACTGAAGCTTTCTTT
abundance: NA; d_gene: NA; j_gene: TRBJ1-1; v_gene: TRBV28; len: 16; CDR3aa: CASSSAGEGLNTEAFF; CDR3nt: TGTGCCAGCAGTTCCGCCGGGGAGGGGCTGAACACTGAAGCTTTCTTT
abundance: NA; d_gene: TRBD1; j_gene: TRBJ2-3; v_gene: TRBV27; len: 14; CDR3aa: CASRPGQGVDTQYF; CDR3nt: TGTGCCAGCAGACCGGGACAGGGGGTAGATACGCAGTATTTT
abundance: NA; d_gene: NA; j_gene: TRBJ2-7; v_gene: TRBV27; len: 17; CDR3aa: CASSSPPGTAPSYEQYF; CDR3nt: TGTGCCAGCAGTTCCCCGCCCGGGACTGCCCCCTCCTACGAGCAGTACTTC
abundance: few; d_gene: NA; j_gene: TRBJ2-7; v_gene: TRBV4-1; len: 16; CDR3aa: CASSQVVIRGRYEQYF; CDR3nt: TGCGCCAGCAGCCAAGTGGTTATTCGGGGGCGATACGAGCAGTACTTC
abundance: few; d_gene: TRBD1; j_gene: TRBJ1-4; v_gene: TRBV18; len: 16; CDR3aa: CASSPYTQGADEKLFF; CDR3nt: TGTGCCAGCTCACCGTATACTCAGGGGGCGGATGAAAAACTGTTTTTT
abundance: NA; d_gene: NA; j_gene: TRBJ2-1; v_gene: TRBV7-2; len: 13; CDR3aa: CASSFRVRQEQFF; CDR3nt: TGTGCCAGCAGCTTTAGAGTTCGACAAGAGCAGTTCTTC
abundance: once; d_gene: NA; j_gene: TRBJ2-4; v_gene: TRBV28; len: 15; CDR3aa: CASSAQGGSKNIQYF; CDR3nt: TGTGCCAGCAGTGCACAAGGTGGATCCAAAAACATTCAGTACTTC
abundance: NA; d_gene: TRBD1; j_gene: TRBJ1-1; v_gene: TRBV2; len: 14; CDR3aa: CASRLQGRDTEAFF; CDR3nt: TGTGCCAGCAGATTACAGGGGAGGGATACTGAAGCTTTCTTT
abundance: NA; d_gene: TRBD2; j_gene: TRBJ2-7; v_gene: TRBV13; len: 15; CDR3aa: CASSFRTSGRPEQYF; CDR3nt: TGTGCCAGCAGCTTTCGGACTAGCGGGAGGCCCGAGCAGTACTTC
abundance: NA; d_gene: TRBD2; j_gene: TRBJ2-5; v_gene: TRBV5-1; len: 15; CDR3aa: CASSWSGRAGETQYF; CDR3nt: TGCGCCAGCAGCTGGAGCGGGAGGGCCGGAGAGACCCAGTACTTC
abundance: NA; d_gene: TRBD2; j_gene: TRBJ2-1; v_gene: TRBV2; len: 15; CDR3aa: CASSAASGAYNEQFF; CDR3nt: TGTGCCAGCAGTGCGGCTAGCGGGGCCTACAATGAGCAGTTCTTC
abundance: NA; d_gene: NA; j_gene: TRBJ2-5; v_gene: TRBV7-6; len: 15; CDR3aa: CASSLTGYSRETQYF; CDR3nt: TGTGCCAGCAGCCTTACAGGTTATTCGCGAGAGACCCAGTACTTC
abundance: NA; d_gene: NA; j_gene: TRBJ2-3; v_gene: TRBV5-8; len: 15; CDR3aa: CASSFFGTSTDTQYF; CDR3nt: TGTGCCAGCAGCTTTTTCGGGACTAGCACAGATACGCAGTATTTT
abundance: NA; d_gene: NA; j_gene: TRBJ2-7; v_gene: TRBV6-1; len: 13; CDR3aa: CASRPQLTYEQYF; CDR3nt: TGTGCCAGCAGGCCTCAACTTACATACGAGCAGTACTTC
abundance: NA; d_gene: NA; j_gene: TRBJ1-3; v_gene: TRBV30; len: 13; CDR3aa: CAWSPSLGNTIYF; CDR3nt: TGTGCCTGGAGTCCATCACTTGGAAACACCATATATTTT
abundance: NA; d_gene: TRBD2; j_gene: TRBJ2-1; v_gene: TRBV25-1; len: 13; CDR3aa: CASRGLAGAEQFF; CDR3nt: TGTGCCAGCAGGGGACTAGCGGGGGCTGAGCAGTTCTTC
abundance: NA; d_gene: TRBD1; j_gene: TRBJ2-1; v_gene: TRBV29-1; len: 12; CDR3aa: CSVRQGTTEQFF; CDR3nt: TGCAGCGTAAGACAGGGGACCACTGAGCAGTTCTTC
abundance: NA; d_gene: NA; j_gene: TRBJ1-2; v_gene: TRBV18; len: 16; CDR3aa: CASSPNPDTAGYGYTF; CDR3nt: TGTGCCAGCTCACCTAACCCGGACACCGCGGGCTATGGCTACACCTTC
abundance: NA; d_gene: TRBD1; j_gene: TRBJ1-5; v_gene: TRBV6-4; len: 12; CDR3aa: CASDRDRQPQHF; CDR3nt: TGTGCCAGCGACAGGGATCGGCAGCCCCAGCATTTT
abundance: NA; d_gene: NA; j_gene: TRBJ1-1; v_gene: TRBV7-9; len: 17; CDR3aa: CASSHWTVNTMNTEAFF; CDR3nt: TGTGCCAGCAGCCATTGGACGGTTAATACGATGAACACTGAAGCTTTCTTT
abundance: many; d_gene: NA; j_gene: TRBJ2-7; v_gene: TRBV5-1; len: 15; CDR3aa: CASSLDYPSSYEQYF; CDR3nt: TGCGCCAGCAGCTTGGATTACCCGAGCTCCTACGAGCAGTACTTC
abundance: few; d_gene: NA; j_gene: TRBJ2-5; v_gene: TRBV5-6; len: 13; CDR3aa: CASSLMRGETQYF; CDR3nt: TGTGCCAGCAGCTTGATGAGGGGGGAGACCCAGTACTTC
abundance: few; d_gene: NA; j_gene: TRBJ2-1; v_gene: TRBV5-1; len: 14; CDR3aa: CASSFPGTHNEQFF; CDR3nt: TGCGCCAGCAGCTTTCCCGGGACTCACAATGAGCAGTTCTTC
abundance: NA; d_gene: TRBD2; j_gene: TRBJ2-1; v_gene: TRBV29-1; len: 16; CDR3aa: CSAWGSGMGSYNEQFF; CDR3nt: TGCAGCGCATGGGGGAGCGGGATGGGCTCCTACAATGAGCAGTTCTTC
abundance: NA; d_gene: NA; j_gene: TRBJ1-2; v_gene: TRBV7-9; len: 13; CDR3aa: CASSFESFYGYTF; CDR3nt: TGTGCCAGCAGCTTTGAGTCCTTCTATGGCTACACCTTC
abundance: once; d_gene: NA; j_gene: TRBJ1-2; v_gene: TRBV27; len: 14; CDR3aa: CASSSRGGGYGYTF; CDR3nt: TGTGCCAGCAGTTCAAGGGGGGGTGGCTATGGCTACACCTTC
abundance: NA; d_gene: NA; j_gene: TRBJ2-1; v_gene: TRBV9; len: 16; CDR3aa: CASSPTPVGWGDEQFF; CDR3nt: TGTGCCAGCAGCCCTACGCCGGTAGGTTGGGGCGATGAGCAGTTCTTC
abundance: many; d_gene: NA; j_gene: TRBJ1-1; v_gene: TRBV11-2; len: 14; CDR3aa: CASAGAKVRTEAFF; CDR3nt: TGTGCCAGCGCGGGGGCCAAAGTGCGGACTGAAGCTTTCTTT
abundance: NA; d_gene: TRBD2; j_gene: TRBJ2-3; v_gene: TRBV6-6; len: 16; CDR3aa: CASRKGTSQYTDTQYF; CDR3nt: TGTGCCAGCAGGAAAGGGACTAGCCAATACACAGATACGCAGTATTTT
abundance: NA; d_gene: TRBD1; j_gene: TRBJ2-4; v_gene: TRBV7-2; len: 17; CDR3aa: CASSRNPGQGAKNIQYF; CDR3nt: TGTGCCAGCAGCCGTAATCCGGGACAGGGGGCCAAAAACATTCAGTACTTC
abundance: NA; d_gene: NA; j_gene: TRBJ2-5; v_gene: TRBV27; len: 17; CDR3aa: CASSLWAVRGNQETQYF; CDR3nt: TGTGCCAGCAGTTTATGGGCCGTCAGGGGCAACCAAGAGACCCAGTACTTC
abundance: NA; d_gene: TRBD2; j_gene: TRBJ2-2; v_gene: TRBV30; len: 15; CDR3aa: CAWSVIGRRGGELFF; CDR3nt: TGTGCCTGGAGTGTAATCGGGAGGAGAGGGGGGGAGCTGTTTTTT
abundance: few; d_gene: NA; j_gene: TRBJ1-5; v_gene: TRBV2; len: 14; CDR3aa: CASRGDISNQPQHF; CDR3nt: TGTGCCAGCAGGGGGGACATAAGCAATCAGCCCCAGCATTTT
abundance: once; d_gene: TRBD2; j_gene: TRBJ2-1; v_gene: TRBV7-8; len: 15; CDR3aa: CASSVTSGRRWEQFF; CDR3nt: TGTGCCAGCAGCGTCACTAGCGGGAGGCGTTGGGAGCAGTTCTTC
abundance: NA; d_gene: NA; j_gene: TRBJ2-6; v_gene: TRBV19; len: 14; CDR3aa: CASSPTSGANVLTF; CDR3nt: TGTGCCAGTAGTCCGACCTCTGGGGCCAACGTCCTGACTTTC
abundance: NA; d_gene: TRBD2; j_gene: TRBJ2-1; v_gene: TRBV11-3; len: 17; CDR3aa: CASSSQYTGTSLSPQFF; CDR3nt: TGTGCCAGCAGCTCCCAATACACCGGGACTAGTTTATCGCCGCAGTTCTTC